In this sample, the clone carrying this T cell receptor beta chain turned up once. The target antigen is unknown. Germline loops: CDR1 LGHNT, CDR2 FRNRAP. Trimming removed 2 bases from V and 10 bases from J, with 15 bases in between. CDR3 length: 15 amino acids. This specimen belongs to a study of cytomegalovirus exposure and HLA in healthy donors. Whole-study context: The study placed around 85% of its roughly 430 genotyped donors in the Caucasian-associated ancestry cluster.

PCR primers comprised 60 Vbeta and 13 Jbeta primers. Original data processing: Roughly 80 million unique TCR beta chains, some 9.9 million shared, were counted in a later analysis. Some clones are missing from TCRdb's copy, which holds only in-frame ones; the method was immunoSEQ multiplex PCR. That table supplies the V and J calls and clone size; D and trimming were determined from the DNA. The sample consists of around 150,000 clones, 60% to 80% of them appearing once. Study results and limitations: V- and J-gene trimming in TCR beta was tied to a missense DCLRE1C variant by an analysis performed later. Three CMV-associated chains proved CMV antigen-specific in vitro.

This sequence was found in a male donor in good health and CMV-seronegative. The genes are TRBV12-5 and TRBJ1-6; possibly TRBD1 for D (6 bases). Sample: PBMCs. In DNA form, the CDR3 reads TGTGCTAGTGGTTTGATCAGGGGAGGGGGATCACCCCTCCACTTT. Amino acid sequence: CASGLIRGGGSPLHF.